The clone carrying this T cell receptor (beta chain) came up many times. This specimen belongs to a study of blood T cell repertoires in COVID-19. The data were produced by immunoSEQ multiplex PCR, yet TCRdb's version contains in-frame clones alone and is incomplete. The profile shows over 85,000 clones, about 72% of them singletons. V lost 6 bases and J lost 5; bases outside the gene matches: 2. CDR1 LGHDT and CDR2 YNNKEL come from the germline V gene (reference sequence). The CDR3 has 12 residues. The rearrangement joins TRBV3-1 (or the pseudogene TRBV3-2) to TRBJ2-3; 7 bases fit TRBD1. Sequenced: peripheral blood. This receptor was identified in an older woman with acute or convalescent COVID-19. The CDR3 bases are TGTGCCAGCAGGACAGGGTTAGATACGCAGTATTTT. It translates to CASRTGLDTQYF.